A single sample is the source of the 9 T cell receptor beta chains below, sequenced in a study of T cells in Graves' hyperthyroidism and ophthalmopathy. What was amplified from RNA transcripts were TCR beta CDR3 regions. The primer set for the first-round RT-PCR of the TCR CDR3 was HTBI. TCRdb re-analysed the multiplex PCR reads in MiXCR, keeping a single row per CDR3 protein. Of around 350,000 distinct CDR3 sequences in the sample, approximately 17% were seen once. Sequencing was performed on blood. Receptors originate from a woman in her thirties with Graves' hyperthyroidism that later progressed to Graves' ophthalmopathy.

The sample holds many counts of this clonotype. As DNA, the CDR3 is TGTGCCAGCTCTCACTCAGGGGGCGCAAACTACGAGCAGTACTTC. Translated, it gives CASSHSGGANYEQYF. V usage is TRBV18 and J usage is TRBJ2-7; 8 positions agree with TRBD1. V was clipped by 6 bases and J by 3 bases; unmatched bases: 10. Germline loops: CDR1 KGHSH, CDR2 LQKENI. This CDR3 contains 15 residues. The entire variable domain, with the rest obtained from reference TRBV18 and TRBJ2-7, is as follows: NAGVMQNPRHLVRRRGQEARLRCSPMKGHSHVYWYRQLPEEGLKFMVYLQKENIIDESGMPKERFSAEFPKEGPSILRIQQVVRGDSAAYFCASSHSGGANYEQYFGPGTRLTVT.

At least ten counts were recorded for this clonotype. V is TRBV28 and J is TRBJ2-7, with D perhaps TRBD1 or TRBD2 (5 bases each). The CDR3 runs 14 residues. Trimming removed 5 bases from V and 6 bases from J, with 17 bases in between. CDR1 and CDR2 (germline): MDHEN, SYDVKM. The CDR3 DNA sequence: TGTGCCAGCAGTCCGGGACGCCGAGCGTCCGAGCAGTACTTC. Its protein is CASSPGRRASEQYF.

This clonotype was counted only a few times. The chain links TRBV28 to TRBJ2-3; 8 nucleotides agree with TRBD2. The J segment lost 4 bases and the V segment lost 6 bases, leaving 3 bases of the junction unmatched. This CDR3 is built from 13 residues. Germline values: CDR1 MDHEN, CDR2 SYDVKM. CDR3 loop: CASRARGADTQYF. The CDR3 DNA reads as TGTGCCAGCAGGGCGCGGGGGGCAGATACGCAGTATTTT.

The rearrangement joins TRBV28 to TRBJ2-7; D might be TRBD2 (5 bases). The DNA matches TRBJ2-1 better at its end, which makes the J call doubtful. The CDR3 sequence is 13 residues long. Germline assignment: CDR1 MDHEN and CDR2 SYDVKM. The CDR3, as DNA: TGTGCCAGCAGTTTCGCCGCGGGCTACGAGCAGTTCTTC. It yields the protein CASSFAAGYEQFF.

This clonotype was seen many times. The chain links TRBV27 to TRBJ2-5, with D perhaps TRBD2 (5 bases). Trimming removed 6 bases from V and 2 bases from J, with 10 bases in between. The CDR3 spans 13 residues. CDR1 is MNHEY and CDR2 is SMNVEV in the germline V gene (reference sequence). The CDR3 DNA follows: TGTGCCAGCAGCCTAGCAGCTCAAGAGACCCAGTACTTC. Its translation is CASSLAAQETQYF.

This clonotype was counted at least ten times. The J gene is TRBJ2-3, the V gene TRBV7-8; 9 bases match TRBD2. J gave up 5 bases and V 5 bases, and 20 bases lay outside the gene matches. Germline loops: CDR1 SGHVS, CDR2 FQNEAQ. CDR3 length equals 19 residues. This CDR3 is CASSPSGEGGGGAGDTQYF. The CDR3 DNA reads TGTGCCAGCAGCCCCAGCGGTGAGGGTGGCGGGGGGGCTGGAGATACGCAGTATTTT.

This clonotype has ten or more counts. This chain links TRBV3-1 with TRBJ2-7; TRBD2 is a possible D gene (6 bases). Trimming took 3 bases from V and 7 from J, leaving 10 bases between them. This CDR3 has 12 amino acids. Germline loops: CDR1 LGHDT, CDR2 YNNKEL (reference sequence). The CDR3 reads CASSQLGGEQYF. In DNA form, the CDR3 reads TGTGCCAGCAGCCAGCTGGGGGGAGAGCAGTACTTC.

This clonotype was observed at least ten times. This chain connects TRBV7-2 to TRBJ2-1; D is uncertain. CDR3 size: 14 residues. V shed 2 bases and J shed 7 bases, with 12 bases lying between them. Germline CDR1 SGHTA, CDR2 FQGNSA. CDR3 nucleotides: TGTGCCAGCAGCTTAAAAATAGGTGAGAATGAGCAGTTCTTC. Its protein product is CASSLKIGENEQFF.

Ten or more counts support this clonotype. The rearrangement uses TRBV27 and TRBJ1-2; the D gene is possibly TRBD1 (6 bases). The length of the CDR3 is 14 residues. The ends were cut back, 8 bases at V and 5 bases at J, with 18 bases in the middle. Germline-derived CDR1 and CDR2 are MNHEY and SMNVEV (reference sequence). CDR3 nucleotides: TGTGCCAGCGGCATGGGGCAGGGGATATATGGCTACACCTTC. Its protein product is CASGMGQGIYGYTF.